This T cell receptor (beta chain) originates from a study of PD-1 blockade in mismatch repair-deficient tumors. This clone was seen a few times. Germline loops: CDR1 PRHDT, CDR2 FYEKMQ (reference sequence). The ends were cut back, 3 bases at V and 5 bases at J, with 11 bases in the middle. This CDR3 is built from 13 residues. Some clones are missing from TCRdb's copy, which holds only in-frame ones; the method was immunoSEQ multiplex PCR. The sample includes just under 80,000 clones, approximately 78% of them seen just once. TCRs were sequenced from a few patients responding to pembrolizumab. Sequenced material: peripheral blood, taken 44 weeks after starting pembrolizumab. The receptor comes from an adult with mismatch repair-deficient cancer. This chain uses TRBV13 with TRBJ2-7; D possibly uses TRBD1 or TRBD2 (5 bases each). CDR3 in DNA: TGTGCCAGCAGCTTTCACCGGGGCCACGAGCAGTACTTC. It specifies CASSFHRGHEQYF. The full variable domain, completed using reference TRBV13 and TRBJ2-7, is AAGVIQSPRHLIKEKRETATLKCYPIPRHDTVYWYQQGPGQDPQFLISFYEKMQSDKGSIPDRFSAQQFSDYHSELNMSSLELGDSALYFCASSFHRGHEQYFGPGTRLTVT.